These T cell receptor beta chains were read from a single sample in a study of blood T cell repertoires in COVID-19. Clones were sequenced by immunoSEQ multiplex PCR, and TCRdb holds only the in-frame ones, with some missing. Here the sample spans some 21,000 clones, roughly 75% being singletons. The sample was peripheral blood. The source is a man aged 60-69 years with active COVID-19. Each CDR3 is given with its conserved first and last residue. Fields, in order: J gene, CDR3 length, D gene, V gene, clone size, CDR3 DNA, CDR3 protein. A D gene is named only where the DNA matches it firmly. Expanded clones are given a class, and other clones once, few, many or no size at all.

>TRBJ2-3|17|TRBD2|TRBV13|.
TGTGCCAGCAGCCCCCGGGGCTGGGGAGGGAGCACAGATACGCAGTATTTT
CASSPRGWGGSTDTQYF
>TRBJ2-1|20|TRBD2|TRBV6-2/TRBV6-3|.
TGTGCCAGCAGTTACTCGTCGGGACTAGCGGGAGTGACCTCCTACAATGAGCAGTTCTTC
CASSYSSGLAGVTSYNEQFF
>TRBJ1-5|12|.|TRBV19|.
TGTGCCAGTAGTATAGAGGCTCAGCCCCAGCATTTT
CASSIEAQPQHF
>TRBJ2-2|16|TRBD2|TRBV28|medium-sized
TGTGCCAGCAGTTTCTGGACTAGCGGCGTCACCGGGGAGCTGTTTTTT
CASSFWTSGVTGELFF
>TRBJ2-1|14|.|TRBV4-3|.
TGCGCCAGCAGCCAAGGGGCCTACCTCAATGAGCAGTTCTTC
CASSQGAYLNEQFF
>TRBJ2-7|14|.|TRBV4-1|medium-sized
TGCGCCAGCAGCCCGGACCAGGGCCACTACGAGCAGTACTTC
CASSPDQGHYEQYF
>TRBJ2-1|15|TRBD2|TRBV11-1|.
TGTGCCAGCAGCTTAGCGGCGGGAGGGCCCTATGAGCAGTTCTTC
CASSLAAGGPYEQFF
>TRBJ2-1|14|TRBD2|TRBV28|.
TGTGCCAGCAGTCGGGCTAGCGGGAGAAATGAGCAGTTCTTC
CASSRASGRNEQFF
>TRBJ1-4|16|.|TRBV6-5|.
TGTGCCAGCAGTTACCGGCGGGAGGTAACTAATGAAAAACTGTTTTTT
CASSYRREVTNEKLFF
>TRBJ1-2|15|TRBD1|TRBV9|.
TGTGCCAGCAGTCCAGACGGGACAGCCAACTATGGCTACACCTTC
CASSPDGTANYGYTF
>TRBJ2-3|14|.|TRBV25-1|.
TGTGCCAGCAGTGGGTCAGGGTGGGGAAATACGCAGTATTTT
CASSGSGWGNTQYF
>TRBJ2-3|15|TRBD2|TRBV13|once
TGTGCCAGCAGCTCGCCGGGACTAGTGACAGATACGCAGTATTTT
CASSSPGLVTDTQYF
>TRBJ2-2|15|.|TRBV30|.
TGTGCCTGGAGTGTAGGGGGTCTTAACACCGGGGAGCTGTTTTTT
CAWSVGGLNTGELFF
>TRBJ2-5|12|.|TRBV5-1|.
TGCGCCAGCAGGGGGAGGAAAGAGACCCAGTACTTC
CASRGRKETQYF
>TRBJ2-7|14|.|TRBV4-1|.
TGCGCCAGCAGCCAAGGCGCAGGTTCCTACGAGCAGTACTTC
CASSQGAGSYEQYF
>TRBJ2-1|11|.|TRBV20-1|.
TGCAGTGCTAGAGGTAGCGGAACACCGTTCTTC
CSARGSGTPFF
>TRBJ1-2|15|TRBD1|TRBV19|.
TGTGCCAGTAGTACCGGGACAGGGGGGACCTATGGCTACACCTTC
CASSTGTGGTYGYTF
>TRBJ1-2|13|.|TRBV9|.
TGTGCCAGCAGCGCCGGGACTCAGTATGGCTACACCTTC
CASSAGTQYGYTF
>TRBJ1-4|15|.|TRBV10-3|.
TGTGCCATCAGTGGGGGACAACCGGTAGGGGAAAAACTGTTTTTT
CAISGGQPVGEKLFF
>TRBJ2-5|16|TRBD1|TRBV19|.
TGTGCCAGTAGTATTGCCGGGACAGGGGGCCAAGAGACCCAGTACTTC
CASSIAGTGGQETQYF
>TRBJ2-7|15|.|TRBV5-1|.
TGCGCCAGCAGCTTGGGCGGAGGGGGCTTTGTCGAGCAGTACTTC
CASSLGGGGFVEQYF
>TRBJ1-3|15|.|TRBV7-9|.
TGTGCCAGCAGCTTTTACACAGCAAGCGGAAACACCATATATTTT
CASSFYTASGNTIYF
>TRBJ2-3|16|TRBD2|TRBV6-4|.
TGTGCCAGCTCGTCCGGACTAGCGGGAGTTGTAGATACGCAGTATTTT
CASSSGLAGVVDTQYF
>TRBJ2-1|20|TRBD2|TRBV9|once
TGTGCCAGCAGCCAGACCGGGACTAGCGTCCTGCGGAGCTCCTACAATGAGCAGTTCTTC
CASSQTGTSVLRSSYNEQFF
>TRBJ2-7|13|TRBD2|TRBV24-1|once
TGTGCCACGGCGCGGGGGGCAGGATCCGAGCAGTACTTC
CATARGAGSEQYF
>TRBJ2-5|14|TRBD1|TRBV10-3|few
TGTGCCATCAGTCCGACAGGGGCTCAAGAGACCCAGTACTTC
CAISPTGAQETQYF
>TRBJ1-2|15|TRBD1|TRBV2|.
TGTGCCAGCAGCTTGAAGGACAGGAGTAACTATGGCTACACCTTC
CASSLKDRSNYGYTF
>TRBJ1-5|15|TRBD1|TRBV19|.
TGTGCCAGTAGTGCGACAGGGAGACGAGGTCAGCCCCAGCATTTT
CASSATGRRGQPQHF
>TRBJ2-1|15|.|TRBV25-1|.
TGTGCCAGCGGCAGAAGGGGGTATGGAGTAAGTGAGCAGTTCTTC
CASGRRGYGVSEQFF
>TRBJ2-5|12|.|TRBV30|few
TGTGCCTGGAGTGCCTACCAAGAGACCCAGTACTTC
CAWSAYQETQYF
>TRBJ2-1|16|.|TRBV5-1|.
TGCGCCAGCAGCTTGGGGTCTAGCGCCTCAAGGAATGAGCAGTTCTTC
CASSLGSSASRNEQFF
>TRBJ1-5|14|TRBD1|TRBV19|.
TGTGCCAGTAGTATTCGAGGGGGCGATCAGCCCCAGCATTTT
CASSIRGGDQPQHF
>TRBJ2-5|12|.|TRBV19|.
TGTGCCAGTAGTAGCCAGCGGGAGACCCAGTACTTC
CASSSQRETQYF
>TRBJ1-1|13|.|TRBV28|many
TGTGCCAGCAGTTTGGGGGCGTGGACTGAAGCTTTCTTT
CASSLGAWTEAFF
>TRBJ1-2|14|TRBD1|TRBV29-1|.
TGCAGCGTTGATCCTCGACAGGGAGGCTATGGCTACACCTTC
CSVDPRQGGYGYTF
>TRBJ1-6|14|.|TRBV7-9|.
TGTGCCAGCAGTTCCAGCTCCTATAATTCACCCCTCCACTTT
CASSSSSYNSPLHF
>TRBJ2-7|11|.|TRBV28|.
TGTGCCAGCAGCTACTCCTACGAGCAGTACTTC
CASSYSYEQYF
>TRBJ2-3|15|TRBD1|TRBV6-1|.
TGTGCCAGCAGTGAAGGGGGACAGGGGGCAGATACGCAGTATTTT
CASSEGGQGADTQYF
>TRBJ2-7|14|.|TRBV7-2|once
TGTGCCAGCAGCGCACAGGGATTTTCCTACGAGCAGTACTTC
CASSAQGFSYEQYF
>TRBJ2-1|17|.|TRBV25-1|.
TGTGCCAGCAGTGAAAAGTCCGGACTCCACTGGAGCAATGAGCAGTTCTTC
CASSEKSGLHWSNEQFF
>TRBJ1-5|14|TRBD1|TRBV7-9|medium-sized
TGTGCCAGCAGCTTACCGGACAGGGACCAGCCCCAGCATTTT
CASSLPDRDQPQHF
>TRBJ2-1|17|.|TRBV10-3|.
TGTGCCATCACAGGCGCGCAGGTGGCAAGCTCCTACAATGAGCAGTTCTTC
CAITGAQVASSYNEQFF
>TRBJ2-7|12|TRBD2|TRBV10-3|.
TGTGCCATCAGTAGCGGGACGTACGAGCAGTACTTC
CAISSGTYEQYF
>TRBJ1-2|16|TRBD1|TRBV27|.
TGTGCCAGCAGCCTCGGGACAGGGGCAGGAGGGTATGGCTACACCTTC
CASSLGTGAGGYGYTF
>TRBJ2-7|15|TRBD1|TRBV24-1|.
TGTGCCACCGGGGTTTGGGGACAGGGTGGCTACGAGCAGTACTTC
CATGVWGQGGYEQYF
>TRBJ2-5|16|TRBD1|TRBV9|many
TGTGCCAGCAGCGCCTCAGGGACAGGGAGTAGCGAGACCCAGTACTTC
CASSASGTGSSETQYF